This TCR beta chain originates from a study of human T cells and chemical hapten exposure. General study findings and limits: Positively correlated with patch test score were the counts of PT1 expanded TCRs.

Many counts were recorded for this clonotype. The antigen is not known. TCRdb used MiXCR to reprocess the RACE reads, holding one entry per CDR3 protein. The sample lists under 100,000 distinct CDR3 sequences, roughly 10% seen once, with less than 5% in the top ten. Time point defined: patch test 2, 6 weeks after DPC sensitization. Treatment here: therapeutic diphenylcyclopropenone sensitization with weekly scalp DPC. Germline CDR1 and CDR2: DFQATT and SNEGSKA (reference sequence). The CDR3 is 15 amino acids. Losses at the gene ends were 2 bases for V and 7 bases for J; bases not matched to a gene: 7. This receptor was obtained from a woman aged 50 to 65 with alopecia areata. Some clones in this sample may be carry-over from other donors' samples. This specimen consisted of whole blood, obtained in connection with sensitization to the hapten diphenylcyclopropenone (DPC). This sequence joins TRBV20-1 and TRBJ2-1; 11 bases agree with TRBD2. Here the CDR3 reads CSARIAGGPSNEQFF. CDR3 nucleotides: TGCAGTGCTAGAATAGCGGGAGGGCCGTCAAATGAGCAGTTCTTC.